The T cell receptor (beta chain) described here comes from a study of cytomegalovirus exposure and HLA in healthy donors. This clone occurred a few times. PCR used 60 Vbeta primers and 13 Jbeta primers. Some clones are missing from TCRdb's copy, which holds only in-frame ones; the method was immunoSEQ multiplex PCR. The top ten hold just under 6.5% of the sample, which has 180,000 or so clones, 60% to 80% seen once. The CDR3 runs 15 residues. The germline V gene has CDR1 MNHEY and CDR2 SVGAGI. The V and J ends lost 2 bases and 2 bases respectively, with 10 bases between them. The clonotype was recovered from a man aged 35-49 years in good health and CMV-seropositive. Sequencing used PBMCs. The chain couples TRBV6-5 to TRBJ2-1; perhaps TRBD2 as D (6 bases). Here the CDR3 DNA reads TGTGCCAGCAGTTACGGTAGCGGTACCTACAATGAGCAGTTCTTC. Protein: CASSYGSGTYNEQFF.